The next 31 T cell receptor beta chains were all read from a single sample in a study of T cells in Graves' hyperthyroidism and ophthalmopathy. Template material for amplifying TCR beta CDR3 regions consisted of RNA transcripts. HTBI primers were the set used in a first-round RT-PCR of the TCR CDR3. MiXCR, run by TCRdb on the multiplex PCR reads, gives a single entry per CDR3 protein. The sample has 250,000 to 300,000 distinct CDR3 sequences; about 13% are singletons. The sequencing sample was made of blood. Every receptor here comes from a woman between 40 and 55 years old with Graves' hyperthyroidism.

This clonotype has ten or more counts. The chain recombines TRBV28 with TRBJ1-2; 7 bases match TRBD1. The CDR3 runs 13 residues. CDR1 MDHEN and CDR2 SYDVKM come from the germline V gene. V was pared by 10 bases and J by 4 bases, with 9 bases of the junction left unmatched. The CDR3 DNA follows: TGTGCCACCAAGCCAAGGGGGCTCTATGGCTACACCTTC. Translated, it gives CATKPRGLYGYTF.

The chain recombines TRBV9 with TRBJ1-2; no reliable D call. From germline, CDR1 is SGDLS and CDR2 YYNGEE. The CDR3 runs to 15 residues. V was pared by 0 bases and J by 1 base, with 10 bases between. CDR3: CASSVDVRNNYGYTF. The CDR3 bases are TGTGCCAGCAGCGTAGATGTCAGGAATAACTATGGCTACACCTTC.

This clonotype was recorded a few times. A junction boundary mismatches the germline segment, possibly from a read error. The chain employs TRBV5-4 and TRBJ2-7; 14 bases are shared with TRBD2. Looked up from germline, CDR1 is SGHNT and CDR2 is YYREEE (reference sequence). The CDR3 length is 15 residues. The CDR3 reads CASSRGTSGSYGQYF. The CDR3 nucleotides read TGTGCCAGCAGCCGAGGGACTAGCGGGAGCTACGGGCAGTACTTC.

V is TRBV4-1 and J is TRBJ2-7, with D perhaps TRBD1 (5 bases). CDR3 length: 16 residues. Germline-derived CDR1 and CDR2 are MGHRA and YSYEKL. Between the trimmed V and J ends, which lost 1 base and 7 bases, there was a span of 20 bases. In DNA, the CDR3 is TGCGCCAGCAGCCAAGCTTCAGGGTCCCCTACGCGGGAGCAGTACTTC. Protein: CASSQASGSPTREQYF.

There are many counts of this clonotype. The chain uses TRBV28 and TRBJ2-7; 8 nucleotides match TRBD1. The V segment lost 3 bases and the J segment 0 bases; nucleotides outside the gene matches: 4. The V gene's germline CDR1 is MDHEN and CDR2 SYDVKM. The CDR3 runs to 15 residues. The CDR3 DNA sequence: TGTGCCAGCAGTTTTCGGACAGGGCTCTCCTACGAGCAGTACTTC. Its translation is CASSFRTGLSYEQYF.

This clonotype was seen at least ten times. The J gene is TRBJ2-2, the V gene TRBV29-1; 9 bases line up with TRBD2. In germline, CDR1 is SQVTM, CDR2 ANQGSEA. The CDR3 consists of 16 residues. V was clipped by 1 base and J by 0 bases; unmatched bases: 3. For the CDR3, the DNA is TGCAGCGTTGAAGGTCTAGCGGGAACGAACACCGGGGAGCTGTTTTTT. Its protein product is CSVEGLAGTNTGELFF.

V gene TRBV4-1 combines with J gene TRBJ2-5; the match to TRBD1 covers 7 bases. Per the germline V gene, CDR1 is MGHRA and CDR2 is YSYEKL. Unmatched junction bases numbered 8, after V lost 0 bases and J lost 7 bases. The CDR3 sequence is 15 residues long. CDR3 residues: CASSQEGQPTRTQYF. CDR3 in DNA: TGCGCCAGCAGCCAAGAGGGACAGCCGACTCGGACCCAGTACTTC.

This clonotype was counted ten times or more. The chain carries TRBV9 and TRBJ1-1; TRBD1 is a possible D gene (5 bases). The CDR3 has 14 residues. CDR1 and CDR2 (germline): SGDLS, YYNGEE. V lost 4 bases to trimming and J lost 3 bases, with 13 bases between them. The CDR3, as DNA: TGTGCCAGCAGCCTCGTCCTAGGGGACACTGAAGCTTTCTTT. Translating it yields CASSLVLGDTEAFF.

This clonotype was seen at least ten times. This CDR3 reads CSASGDTEAFF. CDR3 DNA sequence: TGCAGTGCTTCGGGGGACACTGAAGCTTTCTTT. The chain uses TRBV20-1 and TRBJ1-1, with D possibly TRBD1 on 5 matching bases. The CDR3 sequence is 11 residues long. The V gene's germline CDR1 is DFQATT and CDR2 SNEGSKA (reference sequence). V gave up 5 bases and J gave up 3 bases, with 7 bases separating them.

In its sample, this clonotype was seen a few times. The chain has TRBV7-2 and TRBJ2-4; 13 nucleotides agree with TRBD2. Losses at the gene ends were 4 bases for V and 0 bases for J; bases not matched to a gene: 9. Germline loops: CDR1 SGHTA, CDR2 FQGNSA. The CDR3 consists of 19 residues. CDR3 in amino acids: CASSSYPGLAGIAKNIQYF. In DNA, the CDR3 is TGTGCCAGCAGCTCCTACCCGGGACTAGCGGGAATAGCCAAAAACATTCAGTACTTC.

This clonotype was observed many times. This chain links TRBV2 with TRBJ2-1; TRBD1 agrees at 7 bases. This CDR3 has 12 amino acids. The trim removed 8 bases at V and 8 bases at J, leaving 6 bases unmatched. Germline loops: CDR1 SNHLY, CDR2 FYNNEI. CDR3 protein: CASEQGQDEQFF. The CDR3 region has the DNA TGTGCCAGCGAACAGGGGCAGGATGAGCAGTTCTTC. Full variable domain (remainder filled in from reference TRBV2 and TRBJ2-1): EPEVTQTPSHQVTQMGQEVILRCVPISNHLYFYWYRQILGQKVEFLVSFYNNEISEKSEIFDDQFSVERPDGSNFTLKIRSTKLEDSAMYFCASEQGQDEQFFGPGTRLTVL.

In the case of this clonotype: Mismatch with germline at one junction end may stem from a read error. V gene TRBV12-3 or TRBV12-4 combines with J gene TRBJ1-2; 10 bases align to TRBD1. The CDR3 sequence is 15 residues long. The CDR3 loop reads CASSLVGTGDSGHTF. The CDR3 region has the DNA TGTGCCAGCAGTTTAGTCGGGACAGGGGATTCTGGCCACACCTTC.

The chain combines TRBV28 with TRBJ1-2; perhaps TRBD1 as D (5 bases). The CDR3 length is 13 residues. Germline values: CDR1 MDHEN, CDR2 SYDVKM. Trimming cost V 11 bases and J 4 bases, with 17 bases left between them. The DNA of the CDR3 is TGTGCCGGCACGACTTGGGGGGGCTATGGCTACACCTTC. It yields the protein CAGTTWGGYGYTF.

This clonotype was counted at least ten times. The V gene is TRBV3-1, the J gene TRBJ2-3; D is unclear. The CDR3 is 14 residues long. The V end was cut by 0 bases, the J end by 6 bases, with 10 bases between. The germline V gene has CDR1 LGHDT and CDR2 YNNKEL (reference sequence). CDR3 sequence: CASSQDYGSDTQYF. CDR3 DNA: TGTGCCAGCAGCCAAGATTATGGCTCGGATACGCAGTATTTT.

This clonotype has only one observation. The chain couples TRBV12-3 or TRBV12-4 to TRBJ2-5; D not certain. Trimming cost V 5 bases and J 5 bases, with 12 bases left between them. The CDR3 is 13 residues long. DNA for the CDR3: TGTGCCAGCAGTGAATATAGGGTGGAGACCCAGTACTTC. It translates to CASSEYRVETQYF.

The chain employs TRBV14 and TRBJ1-2; D gene unclear. The CDR3 contains 13 residues. Germline CDR1 is SGHDN and CDR2 is FVKESK. V lost 0 bases to trimming and J lost 5 bases, with 7 bases between them. CDR3 nucleotides: TGTGCCAGCAGCCAAGAGGTCGGGTATGGCTACACCTTC. Its translation: CASSQEVGYGYTF. Combining the CDR3 with reference TRBV14 and TRBJ1-2 gives the whole variable domain EAGVTQFPSHSVIEKGQTVTLRCDPISGHDNLYWYRRVMGKEIKFLLHFVKESKQDESGMPNNRFLAERTGGTYSTLKVQPAELEDSGVYFCASSQEVGYGYTFGSGTRLTVV.

This clonotype was detected many times. The rearrangement uses TRBV6-1 and TRBJ1-5, with D unresolved. Germline V gene sequence: CDR1 MNHNS, CDR2 SASEGT. The length of the CDR3 is 15 residues. Trimming pared 4 bases from V and 1 base from J, leaving 11 bases between. Here the CDR3 DNA reads TGTGCCAGCAGTGGCGGACGGCGAAGCAATCAGCCCCAGCATTTT. Translation gives CASSGGRRSNQPQHF.

This clonotype was detected ten times or more. The rearrangement joins TRBV30 to TRBJ1-2, with D perhaps TRBD1 (6 bases). Germline assignment: CDR1 GTSNPN and CDR2 SVGIG (reference sequence). The V end lost 7 bases, the J end lost 2 bases, and 11 bases lay between the germline ends. The CDR3 has 12 amino acids. The CDR3 reads CASHRANYGYTF. CDR3 coding DNA: TGTGCCTCCCACAGGGCCAACTATGGCTACACCTTC. Complete variable domain (other parts from reference TRBV30 and TRBJ1-2): SQTIHQWPATLVQPVGSPLSLECTVEGTSNPNLYWYRQAAGRGLQLLFYSVGIGQISSEVPQNLSASRPQDRQFILSSKKLLLSDSGFYLCASHRANYGYTFGSGTRLTVV.

This clonotype was detected ten times or more. This sequence joins TRBV28 and TRBJ1-5; 9 bases are a match to TRBD1. CDR3 length: 16 residues. V lost 5 bases to trimming and J lost 2 bases; unmatched junction nucleotides: 7. Germline CDR1 and CDR2: MDHEN and SYDVKM. The CDR3 sequence: CASSRDRVEGNQPQHF. The CDR3 nucleotides read TGTGCCAGCAGTAGGGACAGGGTGGAGGGCAATCAGCCCCAGCATTTT.

With respect to this clonotype: A much more abundant neighbour one base away suggests this may be a read error. The rearrangement joins TRBV10-3 to TRBJ2-3; 10 nucleotides align to TRBD2. The germline V gene has CDR1 ENHRY and CDR2 SYGVKD. This CDR3 contains 17 residues. CDR3 nucleotide sequence: TGTACCTCACAAAGGACTAGCGGAGCCACTAGCACAGATACGCAGTATTTT. The encoded protein is CTSQRTSGATSTDTQYF.

The rearrangement joins TRBV18 to TRBJ1-1, with D tentatively TRBD1 (5 bases). V gave up 1 base and J gave up 0 bases, with 12 bases separating them. The length of the CDR3 is 16 residues. Germline values: CDR1 KGHSH, CDR2 LQKENI. The CDR3 sequence: CASSPLGGIVNTEAFF. For the CDR3, the DNA is TGTGCCAGCTCACCACTCGGGGGGATTGTGAACACTGAAGCTTTCTTT.

This clonotype was observed at least ten times. V and J are TRBV12-5 and TRBJ1-2, with 8 bases fitting TRBD1. The CDR3 has 16 amino acids. The trim removed 5 bases at V and 7 bases at J, leaving 15 bases unmatched. The V gene's germline CDR1 is LGHNT and CDR2 FRNRAP. CDR3 protein: CASGLWTGLGVGGYTF. The CDR3 DNA sequence: TGTGCTAGTGGTCTCTGGACAGGGCTTGGCGTTGGTGGCTACACCTTC.

This clonotype came up many times. The chain carries TRBV3-1 and TRBJ1-1, with unresolved D. The CDR3 loop spans 14 amino acids. The germline CDR1 and CDR2 sequences are LGHDT and YNNKEL (reference sequence). V gave up 3 bases and J gave up 0 bases, with 8 bases separating them. The CDR3 spells CASSQRGVNTEAFF. The CDR3 DNA is TGTGCCAGCAGCCAGCGGGGAGTGAACACTGAAGCTTTCTTT.

This clonotype occurred many times. The chain uses TRBV27 and TRBJ1-2; D gene ambiguous. V lost 6 bases, J lost 2 bases, and 13 bases lay in between. Per the germline V gene, CDR1 is MNHEY and CDR2 is SMNVEV (reference sequence). This CDR3 spans 14 amino acids. The CDR3 protein is CASSQGSHNYGYTF. The CDR3 nucleotides read TGTGCCAGCAGCCAAGGGTCCCACAACTATGGCTACACCTTC.

This clonotype was counted many times. V gene TRBV6-1 combines with J gene TRBJ2-5; D gene uncertain. Germline CDR1 is MNHNS and CDR2 is SASEGT. The ends were cut back, 3 bases at V and 6 bases at J, with 17 bases in the middle. This CDR3 comprises 15 residues. CDR3 DNA sequence: TGTGCCAGCAGTGACTTGAAGCGATCCAAGAAGACCCAGTACTTC. The encoded protein is CASSDLKRSKKTQYF.

This clonotype was counted between two and nine times. The junction and the germline gene differ at one end; a read error may be behind it. The chain is built from TRBV7-7 and TRBJ2-3, with no clear D. Germline lookup yields CDR1 SSHAT and CDR2 FNYEAQ (reference sequence). The CDR3 totals 14 residues. The CDR3 region is CASSSGPSTDTQYF. In nucleotides, the CDR3 is TGTGCTAGCAGCTCCGGGCCTAGCACAGATACGCAGTATTTT.

This chain joins TRBV3-1 and TRBJ1-2; 9 bases fit TRBD1. This CDR3 has 13 amino acids. J lost 6 bases, V lost 2 bases, and 1 base had no gene match. Germline lookup yields CDR1 LGHDT and CDR2 YNNKEL (reference sequence). The CDR3 reads CASSQRTGDGYTF. The CDR3 nucleotides read TGTGCCAGCAGCCAAAGGACAGGGGATGGCTACACCTTC.

This clonotype was detected many times. Here the CDR3 DNA reads TGTGCCAGCAGCTCCGAACGCACAGATACGCAGTATTTT. It yields the protein CASSSERTDTQYF. This chain connects TRBV7-9 to TRBJ2-3; D is unclear. Germline CDR1 and CDR2: SEHNR and FQNEAQ (reference sequence). There are 13 residues in the CDR3. V was clipped by 4 bases and J by 1 base, with 6 bases between them. The whole variable domain, remainder taken from reference TRBV7-9 and TRBJ2-3, is DTGVSQNPRHKITKRGQNVTFRCDPISEHNRLYWYRQTLGQGPEFLTYFQNEAQLEKSRLLSDRFSAERPKGSFSTLEIQRTEQGDSAMYLCASSSERTDTQYFGPGTRLTVL.

This clonotype was counted ten times or more. The chain carries TRBV19 and TRBJ1-5; D unresolved. CDR3 length: 14 amino acids. Germline CDR1 is LNHDA and CDR2 is SQIVND (reference sequence). Trimming removed 6 bases at V and 0 bases at J, with 9 bases between. DNA of the CDR3: TGTGCCAGTAGAAACTCCAATAGCAATCAGCCCCAGCATTTT. Its translation: CASRNSNSNQPQHF.

This clonotype was counted ten times or more. The chain combines TRBV29-1 with TRBJ2-1, with D uncertain. V was shortened by 7 bases and J by 4 bases, with 14 bases between the two germline ends. There are 13 residues in the CDR3. Germline CDR1 SQVTM, CDR2 ANQGSEA. CDR3 in DNA: TGCAGCGGTTCGGACGGAAGATACAATGAGCAGTTCTTC. Protein sequence: CSGSDGRYNEQFF.

The chain uses TRBV6-5 and TRBJ2-5; 11 positions agree with TRBD2. The ends lost 0 bases at V and 3 bases at J; junction bases unmatched: 3. CDR3 length: 16 amino acids. CDR1 is MNHEY, CDR2 SVGAGI, per germline. The CDR3 loop reads CASSYSKTSGEETQYF. CDR3 DNA sequence: TGTGCCAGCAGTTACTCGAAGACTAGCGGGGAAGAGACCCAGTACTTC.